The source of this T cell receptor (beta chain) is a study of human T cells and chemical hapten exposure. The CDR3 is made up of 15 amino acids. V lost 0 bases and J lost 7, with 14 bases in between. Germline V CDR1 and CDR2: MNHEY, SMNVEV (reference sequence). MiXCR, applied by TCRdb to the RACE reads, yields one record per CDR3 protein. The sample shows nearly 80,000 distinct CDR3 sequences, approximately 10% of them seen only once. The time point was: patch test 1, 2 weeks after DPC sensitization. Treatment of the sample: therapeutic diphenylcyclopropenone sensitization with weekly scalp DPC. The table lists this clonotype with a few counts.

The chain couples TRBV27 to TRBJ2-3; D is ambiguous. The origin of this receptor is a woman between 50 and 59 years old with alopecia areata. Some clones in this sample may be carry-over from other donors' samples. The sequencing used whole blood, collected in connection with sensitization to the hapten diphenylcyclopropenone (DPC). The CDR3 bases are TGTGCCAGCAGTTTATCGATGGAGCGAACTTATACGCAGTATTTT. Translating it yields CASSLSMERTYTQYF.